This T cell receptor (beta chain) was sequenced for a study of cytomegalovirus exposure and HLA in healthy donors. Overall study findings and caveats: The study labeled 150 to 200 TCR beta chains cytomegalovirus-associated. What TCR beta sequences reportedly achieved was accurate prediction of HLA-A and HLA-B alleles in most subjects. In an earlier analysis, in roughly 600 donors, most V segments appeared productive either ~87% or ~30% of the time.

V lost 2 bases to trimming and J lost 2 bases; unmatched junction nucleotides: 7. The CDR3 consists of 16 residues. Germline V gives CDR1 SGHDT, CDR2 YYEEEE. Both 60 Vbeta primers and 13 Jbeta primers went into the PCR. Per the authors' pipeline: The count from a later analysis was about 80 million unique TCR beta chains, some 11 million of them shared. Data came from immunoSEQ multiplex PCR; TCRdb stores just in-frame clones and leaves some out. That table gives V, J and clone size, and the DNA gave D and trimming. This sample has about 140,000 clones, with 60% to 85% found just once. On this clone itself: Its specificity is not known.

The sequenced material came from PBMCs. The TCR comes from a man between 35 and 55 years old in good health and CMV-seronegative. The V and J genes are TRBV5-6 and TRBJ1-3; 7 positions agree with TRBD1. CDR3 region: CASSFGTEGPGNTIYF. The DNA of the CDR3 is TGTGCCAGCAGCTTCGGGACAGAAGGCCCTGGAAACACCATATATTTT.